Below are 10 T cell receptor beta chains sequenced from a single sample in a study of breast tumors, draining lymph nodes, adjacent tissues. The lymph nodes were axillary draining lymph nodes from breast cancer patients. In TCRdb, the multiplex PCR reads were re-called with MiXCR into one record per CDR3 protein. This sample has approximately 180,000 distinct CDR3 sequences, with around 33% found just once. Sequenced material: axillary lymph node tissue. These receptors were obtained from a female donor with breast cancer. Some clones in this sample may be carry-over from other donors' samples.

This clonotype occurred many times. This chain joins TRBV20-1 and TRBJ2-2, with D perhaps TRBD2 (5 bases). The ends were cut back, 1 base at V and 5 bases at J, with 11 bases in the middle. Germline V lookup: CDR1 DFQATT, CDR2 SNEGSKA (reference sequence). The CDR3 runs 14 residues. This CDR3 reads CSARAGMETGELFF. CDR3 sequence (DNA): TGCAGTGCTAGAGCGGGGATGGAGACCGGGGAGCTGTTTTTT.

The rearrangement uses TRBV20-1 and TRBJ1-4; possibly TRBD1 for D (5 bases). Deletions cut 7 bases from V and 5 bases from J, with 20 bases between. Germline V gives CDR1 DFQATT, CDR2 SNEGSKA (reference sequence). The CDR3 is 15 amino acids. The CDR3 nucleotides are TGCAGTGGCAGGGCAGCCTTGACCCAAAATGAAAAACTGTTTTTT. Protein product: CSGRAALTQNEKLFF.

This sequence joins TRBV2 and TRBJ2-3, with 8 bases matching TRBD2. The CDR3 is 14 residues long. J gave up 1 base and V 7 bases, and 4 bases lay outside the gene matches. Germline V gives CDR1 SNHLY, CDR2 FYNNEI. The CDR3 DNA reads TGTGCCAGCATGACGGGAGGGGGCACAGATACGCAGTATTTT. It encodes CASMTGGGTDTQYF.

The chain uses TRBV18 and TRBJ1-1; D is undetermined. Germline CDR1 reads KGHSH; CDR2 reads LQKENI. V dropped 5 bases and J dropped 6 bases, with 10 bases sitting between them. The CDR3 totals 12 residues. The CDR3 region has the DNA TGTGCCAGCTCAGATGGGGTTGCTGAAGCTTTCTTT. It is translated as CASSDGVAEAFF.

Turning to this clonotype: A read error is likely, as this CDR3 ends without the conserved phenylalanine or tryptophan. The chain is built from TRBV24-1 and TRBJ2-1; 7 nucleotides match TRBD1. Germline values: CDR1 KGHDR, CDR2 SFDVKD. The CDR3 covers 13 residues. In DNA form, the CDR3 reads TGTGCGACCAGCTTGGACAGGTGGGATGAGCAGTTCTCC. Encoded protein: CATSLDRWDEQFS.

Ten or more counts support this clonotype. The chain is built from TRBV18 and TRBJ2-1; the D is unclear. The CDR3 covers 13 residues. Germline CDR1 is KGHSH and CDR2 is LQKENI. Trimming left V 3 bases short and J 9 bases short, with 12 bases between. CDR3 protein: CASSPTPEGEQFF. The DNA for the CDR3 is TGTGCCAGCTCACCTACGCCCGAAGGTGAGCAGTTCTTC. Drawing the rest from reference TRBV18 and TRBJ2-1, the complete variable domain is NAGVMQNPRHLVRRRGQEARLRCSPMKGHSHVYWYRQLPEEGLKFMVYLQKENIIDESGMPKERFSAEFPKEGPSILRIQQVVRGDSAAYFCASSPTPEGEQFFGPGTRLTVL.

As regards this clonotype: A much larger clonotype is one base distant, so this may be a read error. The gene calls are TRBV18 and TRBJ1-2; D is unresolved. The germline V gene has CDR1 KGHSH and CDR2 LQKENI. The CDR3 is made up of 12 amino acids. In DNA, the CDR3 is TGTTCCAGCTCACCTTCTGGCTATGGCTACACCTTC. Protein sequence: CSSSPSGYGYTF.

This clonotype has ten or more counts. V and J are TRBV28 and TRBJ2-3, with 9 nucleotides matching TRBD2. The CDR3 runs to 15 residues. In germline, CDR1 is MDHEN, CDR2 SYDVKM. The J segment lost 2 bases and the V segment lost 6 bases, leaving 6 bases of the junction unmatched. CDR3: CASRVAGAFTDTQYF. The CDR3, as DNA: TGTGCCAGCAGGGTAGCGGGGGCCTTCACAGATACGCAGTATTTT.

Many counts were recorded for this clonotype. The V call is TRBV7-2, the J call TRBJ1-5; 9 nucleotides align to TRBD1. Per the germline V gene, CDR1 is SGHTA and CDR2 is FQGNSA. The J segment lost 2 bases and the V segment lost 5 bases, leaving 7 bases of the junction unmatched. The CDR3 is made up of 16 amino acids. CDR3 DNA: TGTGCCAGCAGCCCGAGCTGGACAGGGGGCAATCAGCCCCAGCATTTT. Its translation is CASSPSWTGGNQPQHF.

The chain couples TRBV24-1 to TRBJ1-4, with a weak D call TRBD1 (5 bases). Germline V lookup: CDR1 KGHDR, CDR2 SFDVKD. V lost 6 bases to trimming and J lost 4 bases, with 20 bases between them. This CDR3 is 17 amino acids long. Here the CDR3 DNA reads TGTGCCACCAGTTACCCCAGGGAGGGACGAAGTAATGAAAAACTGTTTTTT. Protein: CATSYPREGRSNEKLFF.